This T cell receptor (beta chain) appears in the sequencing data of a study of neoadjuvant anti-PD-1 for oral cavity cancer. Study context: Nivolumab at 3 mg/kg was mostly given biweekly, three to four doses, pre-surgery. Regarding the study as a whole: Only a few patients per response group were TCR-analyzed; validation needed.

TCRdb's copy holds only in-frame clones and misses some; the assay was immunoSEQ multiplex PCR. The table shows 55,000 to 75,000 clones, with around 80% occurring only once. This CDR3 region has 14 residues. V lost 7 bases, J lost 8 bases, and 18 bases lay in between. Per the germline V gene, CDR1 is SEHNR and CDR2 is FQNEAQ (reference sequence). This clone appeared a single time. Its cognate antigen is unknown. Patients had HPV-negative, locally advanced oral cavity squamous cell carcinoma. Source: PBMCs, taken before nivolumab (anti-PD-1) treatment. The chain joins TRBV7-9 to TRBJ2-1; D is perhaps TRBD1 or TRBD2 (6 bases each). The sequence was obtained from a person between 40 and 85 years old with oral cavity squamous cell carcinoma. CDR3 loop: CASTPIGGTDEQFF. The CDR3 bases are TGTGCCAGCACCCCAATAGGGGGGACGGATGAGCAGTTCTTC. Supplemented by reference TRBV7-9 and TRBJ2-1, the full variable domain reads DTGVSQNPRHKITKRGQNVTFRCDPISEHNRLYWYRQTLGQGPEFLTYFQNEAQLEKSRLLSDRFSAERPKGSFSTLEIQRTEQGDSAMYLCASTPIGGTDEQFFGPGTRLTVL.